This T cell receptor (beta chain) appears in the sequencing data of a study of beta chain features in type 1 diabetes. Reverse transcribing all isolated RNA meant expressed TCRB transcripts were sequenced. Profiling relied on immunoSEQ multiplex PCR, and the TCRdb table lists in-frame clones only, not all of them. The repertoire holds about 400,000 clones, with roughly 12% as singletons. This clone was seen a handful of times. No antigen is known for it. The CDR3 is 14 residues long. V gave up 4 bases and J gave up 4 bases, with 13 bases separating them. CDR1 is SGHAT, CDR2 FQDESV, per germline (reference sequence). The authors sorted CD4+ naive, central memory, regulatory and stem cell-like memory cells via CD45RO/CCR7/CD25/CD127/CD95/CD27. Sorted cells reached over 95% purity in every population. Points from the study as a whole: Within each of all four CD4+ subsets, Type 1 diabetes patients had TCRB CDR3s that were moderately but significantly shorter. Naive, central memory and Treg TCRB repertoires appeared more alike in patients than in healthy donors.

Source material: naive CD4+ T cells from blood. V is TRBV11-1 and J is TRBJ2-5; weak D call: TRBD1 (6 bases). This clonotype originated in a man younger than 30 in good health. DNA of the CDR3: TGTGCCAGCAGCTCATGGGGACACCGAGAGACCCAGTACTTC. This translates into CASSSWGHRETQYF.